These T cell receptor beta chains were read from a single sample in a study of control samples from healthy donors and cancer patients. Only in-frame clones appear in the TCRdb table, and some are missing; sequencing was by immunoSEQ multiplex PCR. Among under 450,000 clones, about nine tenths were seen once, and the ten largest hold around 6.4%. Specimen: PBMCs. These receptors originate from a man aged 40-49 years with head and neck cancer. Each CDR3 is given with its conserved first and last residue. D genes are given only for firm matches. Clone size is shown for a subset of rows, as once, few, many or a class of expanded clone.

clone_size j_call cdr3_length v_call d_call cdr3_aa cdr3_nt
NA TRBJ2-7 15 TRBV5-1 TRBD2 CASSSYSGSWYEQYF TGCGCCAGCAGCTCTTATAGCGGGAGTTGGTACGAGCAGTACTTC
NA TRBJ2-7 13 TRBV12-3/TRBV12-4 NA CASSLGGSYEQYF TGTGCCAGCAGTTTAGGGGGCTCCTACGAGCAGTACTTC
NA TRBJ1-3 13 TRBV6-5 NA CASSSGVGNTIYF TGTGCCAGCAGTTCAGGGGTTGGAAACACCATATATTTT
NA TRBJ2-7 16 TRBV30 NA CAWRVNQFGSSYEQYF TGTGCCTGGAGGGTTAATCAGTTCGGATCCTCCTACGAGCAGTACTTC
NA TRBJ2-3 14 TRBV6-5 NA CASNRGYGTDTQYF TGTGCCTCAAATAGGGGATACGGGACAGATACGCAGTATTTT
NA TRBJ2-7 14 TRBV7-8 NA CASSLGTGLRGQYF TGTGCCAGCAGCTTAGGGACAGGACTACGAGGGCAGTACTTC
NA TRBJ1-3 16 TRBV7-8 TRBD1 CASSALFGTAGNTIYF TGTGCCAGCAGCGCCCTATTCGGGACAGCTGGAAACACCATATATTTT
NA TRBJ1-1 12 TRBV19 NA CASSTGNTEAFF TGTGCCAGTAGTACGGGAAACACTGAAGCTTTCTTT
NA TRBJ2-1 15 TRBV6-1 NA CASSDTAGSFDEQFF TGTGCCAGCAGTGATACAGCGGGCTCATTCGATGAGCAGTTCTTC
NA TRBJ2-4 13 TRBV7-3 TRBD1 CASSADRGAVQYF TGTGCCAGCAGCGCAGACAGGGGCGCGGTTCAGTACTTC
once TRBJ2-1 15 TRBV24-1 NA CATSDFSGIYNEQFF TGTGCCACCAGTGATTTTTCGGGAATTTACAATGAGCAGTTCTTC
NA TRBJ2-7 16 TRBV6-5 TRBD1 CASSYVGQGPTHEQYF TGTGCCAGCAGTTACGTCGGACAGGGGCCGACCCACGAGCAGTACTTC
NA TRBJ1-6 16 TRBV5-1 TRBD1 CASSYEGAGAISPLHF TGCGCCAGCAGCTATGAGGGGGCAGGGGCGATTTCACCCCTCCACTTT
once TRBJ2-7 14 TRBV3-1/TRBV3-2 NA CASSQGQRSYEQYF TGTGCCAGCAGCCAAGGACAGCGCTCCTACGAGCAGTACTTC
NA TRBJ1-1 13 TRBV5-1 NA CASGRTENTEAFF TGCGCCAGCGGGCGGACAGAGAACACTGAAGCTTTCTTT
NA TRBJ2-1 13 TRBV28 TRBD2 CATQLAGGNEQFF TGTGCCACTCAACTAGCGGGAGGTAATGAGCAGTTCTTC
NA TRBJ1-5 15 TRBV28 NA CASTSPEAENQPQHF TGTGCCAGCACCTCTCCCGAAGCGGAGAATCAGCCCCAGCATTTT
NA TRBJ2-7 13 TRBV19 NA CASSMTGLAEQYF TGTGCCAGTAGTATGACAGGACTCGCCGAGCAGTACTTC
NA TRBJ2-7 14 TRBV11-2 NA CASSSPRAGNEQYF TGTGCCAGCAGCTCCCCCCGCGCGGGGAACGAGCAGTACTTC
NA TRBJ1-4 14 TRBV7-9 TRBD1 CASRAGTDNEKLFF TGTGCCAGCAGGGCCGGGACAGACAATGAAAAACTGTTTTTT
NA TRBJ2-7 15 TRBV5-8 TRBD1 CASSLAGTGPYEQYF TGTGCCAGCAGCCTAGCAGGGACAGGCCCCTACGAGCAGTACTTC
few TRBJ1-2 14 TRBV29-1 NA CSVPTPGSDTGYTF TGCAGCGTCCCCACGCCTGGGTCTGACACCGGCTACACCTTC
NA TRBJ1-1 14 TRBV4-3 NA CASSQDWANTEAFF TGCGCCAGCAGCCAAGATTGGGCGAACACTGAAGCTTTCTTT
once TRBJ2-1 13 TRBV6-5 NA CASTPWQGNEQFF TGTGCCAGCACCCCTTGGCAGGGCAATGAGCAGTTCTTC
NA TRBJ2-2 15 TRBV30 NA CAWTLWGLNTGELFF TGTGCCTGGACTCTTTGGGGACTGAACACCGGGGAGCTGTTTTTT
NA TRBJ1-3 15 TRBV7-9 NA CASSLASSSGNTIYF TGTGCCAGCAGCTTAGCTTCGAGCTCTGGAAACACCATATATTTT
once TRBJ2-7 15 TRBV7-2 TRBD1 CASSARQGSSYEQYF TGTGCCAGCAGCGCCCGACAGGGGAGCTCCTACGAGCAGTACTTC
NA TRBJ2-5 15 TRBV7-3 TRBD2 CASSRRAGEGETQYF TGTGCCAGCAGCCGCCGGGCGGGAGAGGGGGAGACCCAGTACTTC
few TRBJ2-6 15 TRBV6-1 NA CASSEVNSGANVLTF TGTGCCAGCAGTGAAGTTAACTCTGGGGCCAACGTCCTGACTTTC
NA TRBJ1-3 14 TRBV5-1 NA CASSLPGSGNTIYF TGCGCCAGCAGCTTGCCCGGTTCTGGAAACACCATATATTTT
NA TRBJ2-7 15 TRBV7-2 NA CASSLVRGNSYEQYF TGTGCCAGCAGCTTAGTTAGGGGGAACTCCTACGAGCAGTACTTC
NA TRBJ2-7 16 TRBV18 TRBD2 CASSPPTGLAGYEQYF TGTGCCAGCTCACCACCAACAGGGCTAGCGGGGTACGAGCAGTACTTC
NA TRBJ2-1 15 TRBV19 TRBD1 CASSIPWTGRNEQFF TGTGCCAGTAGTATCCCCTGGACAGGGCGCAATGAGCAGTTCTTC
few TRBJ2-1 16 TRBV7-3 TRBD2 CASSQLLAGAASEQFF TGTGCCAGCAGCCAATTACTAGCGGGAGCGGCTAGTGAGCAGTTCTTC
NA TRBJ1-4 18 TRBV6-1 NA CASSEYSITGKTNEKLFF TGTGCCAGCAGTGAATACTCAATAACAGGGAAAACTAATGAAAAACTGTTTTTT
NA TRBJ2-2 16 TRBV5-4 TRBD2 CASSLRLAGNTGELFF TGTGCCAGCAGCTTGCGTCTAGCGGGGAACACCGGGGAGCTGTTTTTT
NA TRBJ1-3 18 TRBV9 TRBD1 CASSVYETSGGRGNTIYF TGTGCCAGCAGCGTATATGAGACCTCAGGGGGCCGAGGAAACACCATATATTTT
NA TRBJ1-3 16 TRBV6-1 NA CASSEPGHPGGNTIYF TGTGCCAGCAGTGAACCGGGACACCCTGGAGGAAACACCATATATTTT
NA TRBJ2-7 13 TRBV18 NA CASSADTAYEQYF TGTGCCAGCTCGGCGGACACAGCCTACGAGCAGTACTTC
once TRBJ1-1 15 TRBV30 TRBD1 CAWTQGEWDRSFLFF TGTGCCTGGACTCAAGGGGAGTGGGACAGGAGCTTTTTATTCTTT
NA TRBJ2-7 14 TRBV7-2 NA CASSPQTGSYEQYF TGTGCCAGCAGCCCACAGACAGGTTCCTACGAGCAGTACTTC
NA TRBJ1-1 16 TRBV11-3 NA CASSLDGRGGQTEAFF TGTGCCAGCAGCTTAGATGGAAGGGGCGGACAAACTGAAGCTTTCTTT
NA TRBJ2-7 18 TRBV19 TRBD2 CASTQGHPGGARIYEQYF TGTGCCAGTACCCAGGGACATCCCGGGGGGGCGCGGATCTACGAGCAGTACTTC
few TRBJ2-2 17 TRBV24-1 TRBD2 CATSDSAGVFDTGELFF TGTGCCACCAGTGATTCAGCGGGAGTATTCGACACCGGGGAGCTGTTTTTT
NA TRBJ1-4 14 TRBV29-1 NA CSVLVSEGGEKLFF TGCAGCGTTTTGGTCTCAGAAGGAGGTGAAAAACTGTTTTTT
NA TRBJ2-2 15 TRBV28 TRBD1 CASSLGQGRSGELFF TGTGCCAGCAGTTTGGGACAGGGCCGGTCCGGGGAGCTGTTTTTT
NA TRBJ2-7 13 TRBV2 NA CASSEQGSYEQYF TGTGCCAGCAGTGAGCAGGGGTCCTACGAGCAGTACTTC
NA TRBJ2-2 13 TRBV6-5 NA CASSNTGLGELFF TGTGCCAGCAGTAATACGGGACTCGGGGAGCTGTTTTTT
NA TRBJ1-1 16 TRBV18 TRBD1 CASSPTGTGGIPEAFF TGTGCCAGCTCACCGACCGGGACAGGGGGTATACCTGAAGCTTTCTTT
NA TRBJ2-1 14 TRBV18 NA CASSPRSSNNEQFF TGTGCCAGCTCACCACGGTCTAGCAACAATGAGCAGTTCTTC
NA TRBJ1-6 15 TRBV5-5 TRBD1 CASSLGQGLVSPLHF TGTGCCAGCAGCTTGGGACAGGGGTTAGTTTCACCCCTCCACTTT